A single TCR beta chain is shown here with its context. The data were obtained in a study of cytomegalovirus exposure and HLA in healthy donors. Study background: The Caucasian-associated ancestry cluster held roughly 84% of roughly 400 genotyped donors.

This CDR3 contains 15 residues. Between the trimmed V and J ends, which lost 0 bases and 3 bases, there was a span of 11 bases. CDR1 SGDLS and CDR2 YYNGEE come from the germline V gene. Vbeta (60) and Jbeta (13) primers were used in the PCR. The repertoire was sequenced with immunoSEQ multiplex PCR; TCRdb's copy has only in-frame clones and lacks some. The table has about 69,000 clones, 60% to 85% seen once; the top ten hold 3% to 4%. The rearrangement links TRBV9 to TRBJ2-3; TRBD2 is a possible D gene (5 bases). The receptor was derived from a man younger than 35 in good health and CMV-seronegative. Specimen: PBMCs. CDR3 loop: CASSVVGSETDTQYF. CDR3 coding DNA: TGTGCCAGCAGCGTAGTAGGGAGCGAGACAGATACGCAGTATTTT.